These T cell receptor beta chains were read from a single sample in a study of post-analysis software for immune sequencing data. TCRdb redid the calling of the PCR reads with MiXCR, one entry per CDR3 protein. Here the sample spans about 430,000 distinct CDR3 sequences, 30% to 40% being singletons. The material sequenced was blood. These receptors were taken from a girl aged 2 to 10 with multiple sclerosis. The CDR3 runs from the conserved cysteine through the conserved F or W. The order of the fields is J gene, D gene, clone size, V gene, CDR3 DNA, CDR3 protein. The D gene is left open where the match is weak. Expanded clones get a size class; other rows say once, few or many, or leave the size out.

>TRBJ2-6|NA|few|TRBV7-9
TGTGCCGGCAGCTTAGACAGATCCGGGGCCAACGTCCTGACTTTC
CAGSLDRSGANVLTF
>TRBJ2-5|NA|NA|TRBV6-2/TRBV6-3
TGTGCCAGCAGTGCGTGGGACCCCGGGGAGGTAGAGACCCAGTACTTC
CASSAWDPGEVETQYF
>TRBJ2-7|TRBD2|few|TRBV7-2
TGTGCCAGCAGCTTCGCGCATAGCGGGCCCACCTACGAGCAGTACTTC
CASSFAHSGPTYEQYF
>TRBJ1-1|NA|NA|TRBV29-1
TGCAGCGTTGAAGAATTAAGGCTCGGCACTGAAGCTTTCTTT
CSVEELRLGTEAFF
>TRBJ2-2|TRBD1|NA|TRBV11-2
TGTGCCAGCAAGGGGGCGAACACCGGGGAGCGGTTTTTT
CASKGANTGERFF
>TRBJ2-7|NA|few|TRBV10-3
TGTGCCATCAGAGACGGCTCCTACGAGCAGTACTTC
CAIRDGSYEQYF
>TRBJ2-7|NA|NA|TRBV6-5
TGTGCCAGCAGTTACTCGGGGCAGGGACCCTACGAGCAGTACTTC
CASSYSGQGPYEQYF
>TRBJ1-5|NA|NA|TRBV20-1
TGCAGTGCTAGAGAGCCCCAGCGTAGCAATCAGCCCCAGCATTTT
CSAREPQRSNQPQHF
>TRBJ2-7|NA|few|TRBV4-1
TGCGCCAGCAGCCAAGTCGCGTTAATGGGCCCCTACGAGCAGTACTTC
CASSQVALMGPYEQYF
>TRBJ1-4|NA|few|TRBV11-2
TGTGCCAGCAGCTTAGATATAGAGGGCCCGAATGAAAAACTGTTTTTT
CASSLDIEGPNEKLFF
>TRBJ2-1|NA|once|TRBV7-2
TGTGCCAGCAGCTTAATGGGGGGCGCAGACTCCTACAATGAGCAGTTCTTC
CASSLMGGADSYNEQFF
>TRBJ2-7|NA|NA|TRBV12-3/TRBV12-4
TGTGCCAGCAGTTCCGGGACCGACCCACTAACGGTCTACGAGCAGTACTTC
CASSSGTDPLTVYEQYF
>TRBJ1-2|NA|NA|TRBV9
TGTGCCAGCAGCGCAGCGGCGTATGGCTACACCTTC
CASSAAAYGYTF
>TRBJ2-1|NA|NA|TRBV7-9
TGTGCCAGCACCCCACGAAGCCCGGGGTACAATGAGCAGTTCTTC
CASTPRSPGYNEQFF
>TRBJ2-4|NA|NA|TRBV4-1
TGCGCCAGCAGCCAAGAAGCGATCCGGGGAACTTACCCATCAAACATTCAGTACTTC
CASSQEAIRGTYPSNIQYF
>TRBJ2-6|NA|many|TRBV12-3/TRBV12-4
TGTGCCAGCAGTTCTACAGGGTCCGGGGCCAACGTCCTGACTTTC
CASSSTGSGANVLTF
>TRBJ1-5|NA|NA|TRBV7-2
TGTGCCAGCAGCTTCCCCGGTCAGCCCCAGCATTTT
CASSFPGQPQHF
>TRBJ1-1|NA|NA|TRBV7-2
TGTGCCAGCAGCGTATACCGGGACCCGAGTGTCACTGAAGCTTTCTTT
CASSVYRDPSVTEAFF
>TRBJ1-2|NA|few|TRBV7-2
TGTGCCAGCAACCCCGGAGGGGGGCGGGCTAACTATGGCTACACCTTC
CASNPGGGRANYGYTF
>TRBJ1-2|NA|NA|TRBV4-2
TGTGCCAGCAGCCAAGATAGTACAGGAGCCTACACCTTC
CASSQDSTGAYTF
>TRBJ1-5|NA|once|TRBV3-1
TGTGCCAGCAGCCAAGATGAAGGCCAGCCCCAGCATTTT
CASSQDEGQPQHF
>TRBJ1-1|NA|NA|TRBV18
TGTGCCAGCTCACCACTGGCAGGGGCTGAAGCTTTCTTT
CASSPLAGAEAFF
>TRBJ2-1|NA|NA|TRBV4-3
TGCGCCAGCAGCCAACTCTCCCCAGGGTTGGATGAGCAGTTCTTC
CASSQLSPGLDEQFF
>TRBJ2-3|TRBD2|once|TRBV7-2
TGTGCCAGCAGCTTAGCGGGGCTAGCGGTTATCACAGATACGCAGTATTTT
CASSLAGLAVITDTQYF